Following are 9 T cell receptor beta chains from one sample sequenced in a study of T cells after yellow fever vaccination. Each CDR3 protein gets one entry after TCRdb re-called the 5' RACE reads with MiXCR. The sample shows approximately 300,000 distinct CDR3 sequences, around 6.8% of them seen only once. Sequencing used PBMCs, obtained approximately 47 days after the first yellow fever vaccination. The receptors were gathered from a man in his late teens or twenties who received the YFV17D yellow fever vaccine.

This clonotype was seen ten or more times. The chain links TRBV11-1 to TRBJ2-1; TRBD2 agrees at 7 bases. The V segment lost 1 base and the J segment 2 bases; nucleotides outside the gene matches: 11. This CDR3 contains 18 residues. In germline, CDR1 is SGHAT, CDR2 FQDESV (reference sequence). CDR3 residues: CASSLVFLGLAAYNEQFF. Written as DNA, the CDR3 is TGTGCCAGCAGCTTAGTTTTCCTCGGGCTAGCGGCCTACAATGAGCAGTTCTTC.

This clonotype was detected a few times. V usage is TRBV6-1 and J usage is TRBJ2-1; TRBD1 matches at 7 bases. The CDR3 is made up of 15 amino acids. CDR1 MNHNS and CDR2 SASEGT come from the germline V gene. V shed 6 bases, J shed 0 bases, and the junction held 5 bases outside the gene matches. This chain's CDR3 is CASRRTGLSYNEQFF. CDR3 sequence (DNA): TGTGCCAGCAGGCGGACAGGTCTCTCCTACAATGAGCAGTTCTTC.

This clonotype came up a few times. V usage is TRBV6-5 and J usage is TRBJ1-5; no clear D gene. Germline V gives CDR1 MNHEY, CDR2 SVGAGI. The CDR3 has 15 residues. V lost 0 bases, J lost 6 bases, and 12 bases lay in between. CDR3: CASSYSGNIRQPQHF. The CDR3 DNA follows: TGTGCCAGCAGTTACTCCGGCAACATCCGTCAGCCCCAGCATTTT.

V usage is TRBV4-1 and J usage is TRBJ2-1; D is possibly TRBD1 or TRBD2 (6 bases each). The CDR3 is 15 amino acids. Germline assignment: CDR1 MGHRA and CDR2 YSYEKL. Trimming took off 3 bases at V and 8 bases at J, with 17 bases between the two ends. The CDR3 sequence: CASSHAGRGLHEQFF. Here the CDR3 DNA reads TGCGCCAGCAGCCACGCGGGCAGGGGACTTCATGAGCAGTTCTTC.

This clonotype occurred a few times. J is TRBJ2-7 and V is TRBV7-2, with TRBD2 matching over 10 bases. After removal of 4 bases from V and 7 bases from J, the junction contained 10 bases not matched to a gene. CDR1 and CDR2 from the germline V gene are SGHTA and FQGNSA. The CDR3 contains 15 residues. CDR3 DNA: TGTGCCAGCAGCTCCCCTAGCGGGGGAATGGGGGAGCAGTACTTC. Protein product: CASSSPSGGMGEQYF.

There are a few counts of this clonotype. This chain links TRBV19 with TRBJ2-1, with 11 bases fitting TRBD2. Germline V CDR1 and CDR2: LNHDA, SQIVND (reference sequence). Losses at the gene ends were 5 bases for V and 6 bases for J; bases not matched to a gene: 9. This CDR3 contains 16 residues. The CDR3 DNA is TGTGCCAGTAGTCCTTCGCCTAGCGGGGGGCTCAATGAGCAGTTCTTC. Its protein is CASSPSPSGGLNEQFF.

The chain links TRBV4-3 to TRBJ2-5; TRBD2 aligns across 14 bases. The junction had 2 bases not matched to a gene; V was cut back by 1 base and J by 4 bases. From germline, CDR1 is LGHNA and CDR2 YSLEER. The CDR3 is 16 residues long. The CDR3, as DNA: TGCGCCAGCAGCCAAGGACTAGCGGGGGGGTTAGAGACCCAGTACTTC. Encoded protein: CASSQGLAGGLETQYF.

This clonotype was seen more than once but under ten times. The rearrangement uses TRBV6-5 and TRBJ2-1, with unresolved D. CDR1 and CDR2 (germline): MNHEY, SVGAGI. This CDR3 is built from 10 residues. V lost 7 bases, J lost 7 bases, and 5 bases lay in between. CDR3 DNA: TGTGCCAGCATCATAAATGAGCAGTTCTTC. This translates into CASIINEQFF.

This clonotype has more than one count but fewer than ten. The chain carries TRBV7-2 and TRBJ2-2, with 7 bases aligning to TRBD1. The CDR3 is made up of 16 amino acids. The junction had 7 bases not matched to a gene; V was cut back by 4 bases and J by 2 bases. In germline, CDR1 is SGHTA, CDR2 FQGNSA. The CDR3 bases are TGTGCCAGCAGCTCCACCGGGACAGTAAACACCGGGGAGCTGTTTTTT. This codes for CASSSTGTVNTGELFF.